This T cell receptor beta chain stems from a study of blood T cell repertoires in COVID-19 (TCRdb year 2020). About the study as a whole: Samples covering the acute and convalescent phases of COVID-19 were provided by collaborators in the United States, Italy and Spain. The repertoires were released in a freely available public database intended as a resource for research on the immune response to SARS-CoV-2. The prospective study material was composed of cDNA or gDNA derived from T cells, B-cell-depleted T cells, or PBMCs. Sample metadata almost always included a de-identified subject ID, COVID-19 status, age in years and sex. The dataset comprised deeply sampled blood TCRbeta repertoires from subjects exposed to, actively infected with, or recovered from COVID-19. Where available, HLA class I and class II types were obtained from metadata supplied by the sample provider rather than from assay-based typing. The samples were drawn from the first 160 participants of the ongoing ImmuneRACE study and from 950 to 1,500 subjects provided by 6 global collaborators. Broad study findings and their caveats: The amount of clinical and demographic metadata varied by source and participant and was provided uncurated.

Each collaborating institution followed its own protocols to collect whole blood in K2EDTA tubes. For TCRbeta analysis, collaborators shipped samples as frozen whole blood, isolated PBMCs, or DNA extracted from either of those sample types. From the cysteine through the phenylalanine, the CDR3 covers 15 amino acids. Just the 45-base CDR3 DNA is kept, in frame starting at base 1. Here V drops 7 bases and J drops 4 bases, and the junction holds 10 bases not matched to any gene. Per the germline V gene, SNHLY is the CDR1 and FYNNEI is the CDR2. TCRbeta CDR3 regions were amplified from genomic DNA by means of the immunoSEQ Assay, a bias-controlled multiplex PCR. The original pipeline was this. The number of nucleated cells in each sample was estimated by amplification of reference gene primers within the assay. Sequence reads were collapsed and filtered to measure the absolute abundance of every unique TCRbeta CDR3 rearrangement. For each sample, productive Simpson clonality was calculated as the square root of Simpson's diversity index across productive rearrangements. The clones in this table, taken by TCRdb from immuneACCESS, are in-frame only. Not every clone is retained; where verified, under half of the shortfall comes from an unresolved V gene, and the cause of the rest is unknown. The V and J calls and clone size are taken from that table; D and trimming were inferred from the DNA. A total of 120,000 to 150,000 clones appear in this sample, 80% of them only once. The ten largest clones represent 10% to 15% of the sample.

Comment on this clone: No antigen is known for it. Base qualities are missing; no much larger clone stands one base away.

This clonotype was sampled from a man in his 60s with active or convalescent COVID-19. Sample: peripheral blood. Rearrangement joined TRBV2 to TRBJ1-2; 9 bases in the junction line up with TRBD1. The CDR3 is CASIPMGQGFYGYTF. The DNA sequence reads TGTGCCAGCATTCCGATGGGACAGGGATTCTATGGCTACACCTTC.